The 16 T cell receptor beta chains in this list originate from one sample, sequenced in a study of T cell changes during pregnancy in multiple sclerosis. Libraries were prepared by immunoSEQ multiplex PCR; TCRdb keeps only in-frame clonotypes and omits some of them. Among tens of thousands of clones listed, about 92% were seen once. Sequences were derived from CD4+ T cells from peripheral blood mononuclear cells, sampled in the third trimester of pregnancy. These receptors all stem from a female donor with multiple sclerosis, enrolled in a pregnancy study.

This chain links TRBV29-1 with TRBJ2-1; 11 nucleotides line up with TRBD1. Trimming cost V 6 bases and J 1 base; bases outside gene matches: 11. This CDR3 spans 17 amino acids. Germline V CDR1 and CDR2: SQVTM, ANQGSEA. CDR3 loop: CSVAPGQGVSSYNEQFF. The CDR3 bases are TGCAGCGTCGCTCCGGGACAGGGGGTTAGTTCCTACAATGAGCAGTTCTTC.

The chain combines TRBV4-1 with TRBJ1-2; TRBD1 agrees at 8 bases. The CDR3 runs 15 residues. Per the germline V gene, CDR1 is MGHRA and CDR2 is YSYEKL. V was clipped by 6 bases and J by 4 bases; unmatched bases: 10. The CDR3 protein is CASRPGQGGIYGYTF. CDR3 coding DNA: TGCGCCAGCAGACCTGGACAGGGTGGGATCTATGGCTACACCTTC.

The rearrangement links TRBV7-9 to TRBJ1-2; no definite D call. Germline lookup yields CDR1 SEHNR and CDR2 FQNEAQ (reference sequence). CDR3 size: 12 residues. Trimming took 4 bases from V and 1 from J, leaving 4 bases between them. The CDR3 sequence: CASSSSNYGYTF. CDR3 coding DNA: TGTGCCAGCAGCTCGAGTAACTATGGCTACACCTTC. Full variable domain (remainder filled in from reference TRBV7-9 and TRBJ1-2): DTGVSQNPRHKITKRGQNVTFRCDPISEHNRLYWYRQTLGQGPEFLTYFQNEAQLEKSRLLSDRFSAERPKGSFSTLEIQRTEQGDSAMYLCASSSSNYGYTFGSGTRLTVV.

This chain connects TRBV27 to TRBJ2-1; 7 positions agree with TRBD2. This CDR3 has 13 residues. Germline V CDR1 and CDR2: MNHEY, SMNVEV (reference sequence). J gave up 9 bases and V 4 bases, and 6 bases lay outside the gene matches. DNA of the CDR3: TGTGCCAGCAGTTCCATAGGCGGGAGTGAGCAGTTCTTC. Translated, it gives CASSSIGGSEQFF.

The rearrangement uses TRBV2 and TRBJ2-5; 11 positions match TRBD1. CDR1 and CDR2 from the germline V gene are SNHLY and FYNNEI. CDR3 length: 15 amino acids. Unmatched junction bases numbered 3, after V lost 3 bases and J lost 3 bases. As DNA, the CDR3 is TGTGCCAGCAGTGACAGGACAGGGGGCGAAGAGACCCAGTACTTC. Its protein product is CASSDRTGGEETQYF.

The rearrangement links TRBV6-6 to TRBJ1-3, with 9 bases lining up with TRBD1. The CDR3 has 15 amino acids. Trimming took 0 bases from V and 4 from J; bases not matched to a gene: 1. Germline lookup yields CDR1 MNHNY and CDR2 SVGAGI (reference sequence). The CDR3 sequence is CASSYSGTGGNTIYF. CDR3 coding DNA: TGTGCCAGCAGTTACTCGGGGACAGGGGGAAACACCATATATTTT.

The V and J genes are TRBV5-1 and TRBJ2-7, with 7 bases fitting TRBD2. The CDR3 runs to 16 residues. The V segment lost 0 bases and the J segment 0 bases; nucleotides outside the gene matches: 6. Germline-derived CDR1 and CDR2 are SGHRS and YFSETQ. The CDR3 DNA reads TGCGCCAGCAGCTTGGCCCTGCGGGGGTCCTCCTACGAGCAGTACTTC. Its protein product is CASSLALRGSSYEQYF.

This chain joins TRBV14 and TRBJ2-3, with 9 bases fitting TRBD2. The CDR3 length is 15 residues. The germline CDR1 and CDR2 sequences are SGHDN and FVKESK. J gave up 6 bases and V 2 bases, and 6 bases lay outside the gene matches. For the CDR3, the DNA is TGTGCCAGCAGCCAAACGGCGGGAGGGCCGGATACGCAGTATTTT. Amino acid sequence: CASSQTAGGPDTQYF.

This clone has only a few counts. This chain uses TRBV5-5 with TRBJ1-2, with TRBD1 identical over 9 bases. This CDR3 comprises 15 residues. Germline V gives CDR1 SGHKS, CDR2 YYEKEE (reference sequence). With V trimmed by 7 bases and J by 5 bases, 12 bases remained unmatched. The CDR3 protein is CASVPGQGNNYGYTF. The CDR3 DNA sequence: TGTGCCAGCGTCCCGGGACAGGGTAATAATTATGGCTACACCTTC.

This clone was found a few times. The chain uses TRBV2 and TRBJ2-4, with 9 bases identical to TRBD1. The CDR3 runs 13 residues. Losses at the gene ends were 8 bases for V and 5 bases for J; bases not matched to a gene: 4. The V gene's germline CDR1 is SNHLY and CDR2 FYNNEI. The CDR3 sequence is CASGRTGENIQYF. The CDR3 nucleotides read TGTGCCAGCGGCAGGACAGGGGAAAACATTCAGTACTTC.

This clone was recorded a few times. This sequence joins TRBV28 and TRBJ1-5; D gene ambiguous. The CDR3 has 13 residues. The germline V and J ends were trimmed by 2 bases and 6 bases, with 8 bases remaining between them. From germline, CDR1 is MDHEN and CDR2 SYDVKM. DNA for the CDR3: TGTGCCAGCAGTTTACGCGCCACTCAGCCCCAGCATTTT. Protein product: CASSLRATQPQHF.

The rearrangement joins TRBV29-1 to TRBJ2-3; 7 bases are shared with TRBD1. The CDR3 is 13 residues long. The ends lost 6 bases at V and 7 bases at J; junction bases unmatched: 10. CDR1 is SQVTM and CDR2 is ANQGSEA in the germline V gene. The CDR3 sequence is CSVAGTDLYTQYF. CDR3 coding DNA: TGCAGCGTCGCCGGGACAGATCTTTATACGCAGTATTTT.

The chain combines TRBV15 with TRBJ2-5; 10 bases fit TRBD1. With V trimmed by 2 bases and J by 3 bases, 6 bases remained unmatched. In germline, CDR1 is LNHNV, CDR2 YYDKDF (reference sequence). The CDR3 loop spans 16 amino acids. CDR3 in amino acids: CATSRSTGTGEETQYF. The DNA for the CDR3 is TGTGCCACCAGCAGATCAACCGGGACAGGGGAAGAGACCCAGTACTTC.

The rearrangement uses TRBV7-2 and TRBJ1-2; TRBD1 might be the D (5 bases). There are 15 residues in the CDR3. V lost 2 bases and J lost 8, with 18 bases in between. Looked up from germline, CDR1 is SGHTA and CDR2 is FQGNSA. The CDR3 DNA sequence: TGTGCCAGCAGCTTAAATCAGGGCCTAATGGGGGGCTACACCTTC. This codes for CASSLNQGLMGGYTF. Variable domain in full (rest from reference TRBV7-2 and TRBJ1-2): GAGVSQSPSNKVTEKGKDVELRCDPISGHTALYWYRQSLGQGLEFLIYFQGNSAPDKSGLPSDRFSAERTGGSVSTLTIQRTQQEDSAVYLCASSLNQGLMGGYTFGSGTRLTVV.

The chain is built from TRBV6-5 and TRBJ2-7; a possible D gene is TRBD1 (6 bases). The germline V gene encodes CDR1 MNHEY and CDR2 SVGAGI. The CDR3 is 14 residues long. The germline V and J ends were trimmed by 2 bases and 3 bases, with 11 bases remaining between them. The CDR3 spells CASSYTRQDYEQYF. CDR3 in DNA: TGTGCCAGCAGTTACACGCGACAGGACTACGAGCAGTACTTC.

This clone was recorded only once. This chain links TRBV7-8 with TRBJ2-3, with TRBD2 matching 7 bases. J lost 4 bases, V lost 5 bases, and 6 bases had no gene match. Germline V lookup: CDR1 SGHVS, CDR2 FQNEAQ. This CDR3 contains 14 residues. The CDR3 DNA reads TGTGCCAGCAGCCTGGACCGGGGGGCAGATACGCAGTATTTT. Amino acids: CASSLDRGADTQYF. The entire variable domain, with the rest obtained from reference TRBV7-8 and TRBJ2-3, is as follows: GAGVSQSPRYKVAKRGQDVALRCDPISGHVSLFWYQQALGQGPEFLTYFQNEAQLDKSGLPSDRFFAERPEGSVSTLKIQRTQQEDSAVYLCASSLDRGADTQYFGPGTRLTVL.